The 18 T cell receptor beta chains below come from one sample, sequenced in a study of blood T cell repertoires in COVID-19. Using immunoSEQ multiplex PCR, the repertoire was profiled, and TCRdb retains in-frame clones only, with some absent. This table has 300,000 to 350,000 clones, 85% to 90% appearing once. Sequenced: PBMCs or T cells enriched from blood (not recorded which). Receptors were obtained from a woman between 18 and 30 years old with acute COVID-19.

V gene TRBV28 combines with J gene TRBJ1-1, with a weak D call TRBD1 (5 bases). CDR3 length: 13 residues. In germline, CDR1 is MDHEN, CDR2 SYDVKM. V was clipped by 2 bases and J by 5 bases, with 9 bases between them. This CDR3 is CASSLRGITEAFF. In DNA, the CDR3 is TGTGCCAGCAGTTTAAGGGGAATTACTGAAGCTTTCTTT.

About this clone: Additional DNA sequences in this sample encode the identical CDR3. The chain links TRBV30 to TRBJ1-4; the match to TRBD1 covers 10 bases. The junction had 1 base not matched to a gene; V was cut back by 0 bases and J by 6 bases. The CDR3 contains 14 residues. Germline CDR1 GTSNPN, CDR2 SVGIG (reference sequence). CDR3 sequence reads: CAWSVGTGDEKLFF. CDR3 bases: TGTGCCTGGAGTGTAGGGACAGGGGATGAAAAACTGTTTTTT.

DNA of the CDR3: TGTGCCAGCAGTCGGAACACTGAAGCTTTCTTT. Protein: CASSRNTEAFF. This rearrangement joins TRBV6-5 to TRBJ1-1; no clear D gene. V gave up 5 bases and J gave up 1 base, with 2 bases separating them. Germline-derived CDR1 and CDR2 are MNHEY and SVGAGI. This CDR3 has 11 amino acids.

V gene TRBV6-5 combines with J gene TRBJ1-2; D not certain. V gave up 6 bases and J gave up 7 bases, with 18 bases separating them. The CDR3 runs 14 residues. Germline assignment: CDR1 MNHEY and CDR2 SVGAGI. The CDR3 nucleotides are TGTGCCAGCAGGCCTTTACAGAGGGCGGGTGGCTACACCTTC. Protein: CASRPLQRAGGYTF.

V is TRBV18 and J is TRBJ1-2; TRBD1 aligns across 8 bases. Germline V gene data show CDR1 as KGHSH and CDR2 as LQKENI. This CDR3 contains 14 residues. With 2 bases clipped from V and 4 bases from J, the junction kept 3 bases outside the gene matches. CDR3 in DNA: TGTGCCAGCTCACCATCGACAGGGGCCTATGGCTACACCTTC. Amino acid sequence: CASSPSTGAYGYTF.

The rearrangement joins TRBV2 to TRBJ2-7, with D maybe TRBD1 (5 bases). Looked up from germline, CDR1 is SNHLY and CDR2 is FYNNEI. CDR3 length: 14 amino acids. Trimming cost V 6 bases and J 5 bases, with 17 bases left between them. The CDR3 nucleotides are TGTGCCAGCAGGTATAGCAGGGATAGGGACGAGCAGTACTTC. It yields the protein CASRYSRDRDEQYF.

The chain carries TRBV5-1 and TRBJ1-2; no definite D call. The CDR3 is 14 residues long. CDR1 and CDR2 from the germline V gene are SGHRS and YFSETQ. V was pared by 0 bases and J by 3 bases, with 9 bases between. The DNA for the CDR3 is TGCGCCAGCAGCTTGGTCCCCCAGGACTATGGCTACACCTTC. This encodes CASSLVPQDYGYTF.

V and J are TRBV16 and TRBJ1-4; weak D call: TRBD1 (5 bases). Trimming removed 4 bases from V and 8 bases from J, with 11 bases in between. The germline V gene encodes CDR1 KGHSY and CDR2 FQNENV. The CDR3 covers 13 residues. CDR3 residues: CASSPSGAEKLFF. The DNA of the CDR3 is TGTGCCAGCAGCCCCTCTGGGGCGGAAAAACTGTTTTTT. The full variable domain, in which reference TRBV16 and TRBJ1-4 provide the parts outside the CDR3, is GEEVAQTPKHLVRGEGQKAKLYCAPIKGHSYVFWYQQVLKNEFKFLISFQNENVFDETGMPKERFSAKCLPNSPCSLEIQATKLEDSAVYFCASSPSGAEKLFFGSGTQLSVL.

The CDR3 coding sequence is TGTGCCAGCAGTGGGCCTCGTAGGGGGACCCAGTACTTC. Protein product: CASSGPRRGTQYF. The chain recombines TRBV25-1 with TRBJ2-5; D possibly corresponds to TRBD1 (5 bases). Germline V gives CDR1 MGHDK, CDR2 SYGVNS. V was trimmed by 4 bases and J by 7 bases, leaving 13 bases between them. The CDR3 runs to 13 residues.

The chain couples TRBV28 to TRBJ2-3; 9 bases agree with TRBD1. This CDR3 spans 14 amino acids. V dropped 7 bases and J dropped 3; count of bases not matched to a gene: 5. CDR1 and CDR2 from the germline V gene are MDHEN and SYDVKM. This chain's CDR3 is CASTRTGATDTQYF. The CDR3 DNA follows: TGTGCCAGCACCCGGACAGGGGCAACAGATACGCAGTATTTT.

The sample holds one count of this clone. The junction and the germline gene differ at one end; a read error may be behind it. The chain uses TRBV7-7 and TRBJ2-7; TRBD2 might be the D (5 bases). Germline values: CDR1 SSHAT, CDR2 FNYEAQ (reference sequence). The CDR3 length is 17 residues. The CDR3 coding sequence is TGTGCTAGCAGCTTGGAGGCGGGTCGCAACTCTCACTACGAGCAGTACTTC. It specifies CASSLEAGRNSHYEQYF.

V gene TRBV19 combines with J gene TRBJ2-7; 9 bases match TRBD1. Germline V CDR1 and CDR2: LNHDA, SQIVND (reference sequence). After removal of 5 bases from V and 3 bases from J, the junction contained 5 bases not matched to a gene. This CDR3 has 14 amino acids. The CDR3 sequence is CASSVRDRDYEQYF. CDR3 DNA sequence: TGTGCCAGTAGTGTCCGGGACAGGGACTACGAGCAGTACTTC.

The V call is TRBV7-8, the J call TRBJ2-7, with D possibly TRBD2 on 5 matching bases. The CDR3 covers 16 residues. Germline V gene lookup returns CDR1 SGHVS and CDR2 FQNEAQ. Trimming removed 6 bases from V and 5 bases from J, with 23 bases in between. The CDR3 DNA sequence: TGTGCCAGCAGTCGACACCCATCACGGGGAGTCAACGAGCAGTACTTC. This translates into CASSRHPSRGVNEQYF.

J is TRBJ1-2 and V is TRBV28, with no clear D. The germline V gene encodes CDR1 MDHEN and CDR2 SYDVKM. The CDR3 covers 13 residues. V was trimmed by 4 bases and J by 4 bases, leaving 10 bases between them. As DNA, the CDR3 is TGTGCCAGCAGTTCGGGTGGGAGCTATGGCTACACCTTC. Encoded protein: CASSSGGSYGYTF.

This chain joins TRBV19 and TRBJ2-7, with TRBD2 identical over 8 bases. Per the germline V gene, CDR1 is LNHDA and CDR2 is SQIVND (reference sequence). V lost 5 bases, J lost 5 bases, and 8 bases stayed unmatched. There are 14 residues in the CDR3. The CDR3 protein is CASSWSGREDEQYF. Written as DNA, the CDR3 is TGTGCCAGTAGTTGGAGCGGGAGAGAAGACGAGCAGTACTTC.

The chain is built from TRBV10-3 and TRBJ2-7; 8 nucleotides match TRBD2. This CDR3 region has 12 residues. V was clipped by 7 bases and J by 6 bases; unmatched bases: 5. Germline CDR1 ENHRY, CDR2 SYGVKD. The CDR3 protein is CAITGTSGEQYF. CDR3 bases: TGTGCCATCACTGGGACTAGTGGCGAGCAGTACTTC.

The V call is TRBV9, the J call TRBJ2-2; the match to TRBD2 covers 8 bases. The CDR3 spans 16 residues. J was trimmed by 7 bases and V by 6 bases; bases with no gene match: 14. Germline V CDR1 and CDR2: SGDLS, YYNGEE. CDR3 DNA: TGTGCCAGCACAGCCGGGAGGGCCAGTGGGGGCGGGGAGCTGTTTTTT. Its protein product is CASTAGRASGGGELFF.

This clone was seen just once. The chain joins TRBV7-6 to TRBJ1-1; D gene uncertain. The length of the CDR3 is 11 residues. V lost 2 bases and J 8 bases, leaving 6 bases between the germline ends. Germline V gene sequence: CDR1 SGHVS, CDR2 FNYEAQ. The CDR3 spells CASSLNQEAFF. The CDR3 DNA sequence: TGTGCCAGCAGCTTAAATCAAGAAGCTTTCTTT.